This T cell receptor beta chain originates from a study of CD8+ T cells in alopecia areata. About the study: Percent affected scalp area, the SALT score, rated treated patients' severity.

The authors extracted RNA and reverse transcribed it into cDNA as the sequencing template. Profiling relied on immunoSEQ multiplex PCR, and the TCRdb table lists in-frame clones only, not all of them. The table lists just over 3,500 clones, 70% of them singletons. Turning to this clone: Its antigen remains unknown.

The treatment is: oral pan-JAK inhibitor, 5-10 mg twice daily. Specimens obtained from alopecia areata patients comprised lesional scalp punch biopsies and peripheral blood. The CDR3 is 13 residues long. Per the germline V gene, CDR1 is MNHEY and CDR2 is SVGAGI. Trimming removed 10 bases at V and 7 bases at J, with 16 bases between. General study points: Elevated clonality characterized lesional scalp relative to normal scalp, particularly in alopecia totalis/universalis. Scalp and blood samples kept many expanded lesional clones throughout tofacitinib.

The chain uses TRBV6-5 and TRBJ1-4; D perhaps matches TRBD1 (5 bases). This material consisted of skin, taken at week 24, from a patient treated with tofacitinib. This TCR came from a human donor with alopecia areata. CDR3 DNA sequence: TGTGCCACCCTGGGACGCCGGGGTGAAAAACTGTTTTTT. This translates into CATLGRRGEKLFF.